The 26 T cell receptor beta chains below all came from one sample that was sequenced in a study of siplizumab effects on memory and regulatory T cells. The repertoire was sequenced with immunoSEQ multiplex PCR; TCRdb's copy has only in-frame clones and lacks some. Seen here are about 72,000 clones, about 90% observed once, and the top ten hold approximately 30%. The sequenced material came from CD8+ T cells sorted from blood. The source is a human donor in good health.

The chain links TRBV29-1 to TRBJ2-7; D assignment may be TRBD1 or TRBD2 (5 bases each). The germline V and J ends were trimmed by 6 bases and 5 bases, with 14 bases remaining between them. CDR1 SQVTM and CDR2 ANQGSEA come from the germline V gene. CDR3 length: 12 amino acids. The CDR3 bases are TGCAGCGTACGGGGCCTGGATCACGAGCAGTACTTC. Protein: CSVRGLDHEQYF.

This chain's CDR3 is CASSSQSLDYEQYF. In DNA, the CDR3 is TGTGCCAGTAGTAGCCAGTCTTTGGACTACGAGCAGTACTTC. The chain is built from TRBV19 and TRBJ2-7; D is uncertain. V gave up 4 bases and J gave up 3 bases, with 13 bases separating them. The CDR3 is 14 residues long. From germline, CDR1 is LNHDA and CDR2 SQIVND (reference sequence).

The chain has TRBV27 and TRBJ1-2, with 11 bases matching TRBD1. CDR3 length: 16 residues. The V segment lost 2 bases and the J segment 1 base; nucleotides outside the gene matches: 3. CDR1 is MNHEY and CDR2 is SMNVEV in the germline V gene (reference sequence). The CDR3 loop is CASSLGTGGINYGYTF. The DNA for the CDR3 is TGTGCCAGCAGTTTAGGGACAGGGGGTATTAACTATGGCTACACCTTC.

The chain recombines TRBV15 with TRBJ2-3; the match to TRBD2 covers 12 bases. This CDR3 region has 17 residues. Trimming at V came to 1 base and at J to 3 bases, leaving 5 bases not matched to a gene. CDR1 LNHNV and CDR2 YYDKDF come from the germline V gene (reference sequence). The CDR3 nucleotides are TGTGCCACCAGCAGAGGTAGACTAGCGGGGGCAACAGATACGCAGTATTTT. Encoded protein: CATSRGRLAGATDTQYF.

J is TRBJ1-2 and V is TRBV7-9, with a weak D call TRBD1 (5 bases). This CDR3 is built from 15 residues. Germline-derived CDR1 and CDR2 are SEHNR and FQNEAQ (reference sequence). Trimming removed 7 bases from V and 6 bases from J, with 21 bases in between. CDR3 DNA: TGTGCCAGCACCCAACCTTCGACAGTCTGGGATGGCTACACCTTC. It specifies CASTQPSTVWDGYTF.

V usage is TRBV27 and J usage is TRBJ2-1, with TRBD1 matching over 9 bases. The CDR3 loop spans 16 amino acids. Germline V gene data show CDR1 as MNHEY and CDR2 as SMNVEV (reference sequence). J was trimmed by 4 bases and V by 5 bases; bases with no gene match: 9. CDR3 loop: CASSPPDRGQYNEQFF. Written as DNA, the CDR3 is TGTGCCAGCAGTCCCCCGGACAGGGGACAATACAATGAGCAGTTCTTC.

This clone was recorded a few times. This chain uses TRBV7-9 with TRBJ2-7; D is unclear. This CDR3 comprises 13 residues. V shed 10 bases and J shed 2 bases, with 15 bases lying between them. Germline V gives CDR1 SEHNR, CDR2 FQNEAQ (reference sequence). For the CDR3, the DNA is TGTGCCACCTCAGGTTCGCTGGCCTACGAGCAGTACTTC. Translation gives CATSGSLAYEQYF.

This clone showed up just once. In DNA, the CDR3 is TGTGCCAGCAGCCTTTTGTTAGAGATGAACACTGAAGCTTTCTTT. This sequence encodes CASSLLLEMNTEAFF. The chain recombines TRBV7-6 with TRBJ1-1; D is uncertain. V was trimmed by 5 bases and J by 0 bases, leaving 13 bases between them. CDR1 is SGHVS, CDR2 FNYEAQ, per germline. The CDR3 is 15 amino acids.

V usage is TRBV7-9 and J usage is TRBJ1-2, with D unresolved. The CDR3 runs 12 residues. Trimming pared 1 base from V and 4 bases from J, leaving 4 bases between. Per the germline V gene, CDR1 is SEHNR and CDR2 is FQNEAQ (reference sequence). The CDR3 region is CASSLGPYGYTF. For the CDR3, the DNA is TGTGCCAGCAGCTTAGGGCCCTATGGCTACACCTTC. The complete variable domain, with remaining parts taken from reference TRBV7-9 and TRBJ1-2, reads DTGVSQNPRHKITKRGQNVTFRCDPISEHNRLYWYRQTLGQGPEFLTYFQNEAQLEKSRLLSDRFSAERPKGSFSTLEIQRTEQGDSAMYLCASSLGPYGYTFGSGTRLTVV.

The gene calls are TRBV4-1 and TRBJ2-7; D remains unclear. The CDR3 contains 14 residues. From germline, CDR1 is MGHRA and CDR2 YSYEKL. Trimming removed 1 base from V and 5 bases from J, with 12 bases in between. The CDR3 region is CASSQVGSSDEQYF. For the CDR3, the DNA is TGCGCCAGCAGCCAAGTTGGGTCCAGCGACGAGCAGTACTTC.

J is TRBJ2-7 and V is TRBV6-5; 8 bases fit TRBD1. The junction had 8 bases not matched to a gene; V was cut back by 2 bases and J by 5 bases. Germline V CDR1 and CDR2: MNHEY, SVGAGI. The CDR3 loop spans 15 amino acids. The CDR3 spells CASSYTPDRVHEQYF. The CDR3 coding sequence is TGTGCCAGCAGTTACACCCCGGACAGGGTGCACGAGCAGTACTTC.

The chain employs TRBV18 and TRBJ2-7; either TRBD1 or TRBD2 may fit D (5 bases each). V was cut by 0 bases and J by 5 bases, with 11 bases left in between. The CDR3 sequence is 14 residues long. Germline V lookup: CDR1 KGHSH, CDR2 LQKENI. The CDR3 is CASSPPSGTHEQYF. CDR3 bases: TGTGCCAGCTCACCACCGTCAGGGACCCACGAGCAGTACTTC.

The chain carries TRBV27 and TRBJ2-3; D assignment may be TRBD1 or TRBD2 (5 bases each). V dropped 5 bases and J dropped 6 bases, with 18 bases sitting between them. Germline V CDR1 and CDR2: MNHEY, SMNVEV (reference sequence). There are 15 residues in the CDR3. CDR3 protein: CASSPGPISSDTQYF. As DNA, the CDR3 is TGTGCCAGCAGTCCGGGACCGATATCCTCGGATACGCAGTATTTT.

CDR3 in amino acids: CASSLLTTNNEQFF. The CDR3 bases are TGTGCCAGCAGCCTACTGACCACAAACAATGAGCAGTTCTTC. The chain links TRBV7-9 to TRBJ2-1; D uncertain. V gave up 5 bases and J gave up 5 bases, with 13 bases separating them. The CDR3 contains 14 residues. CDR1 and CDR2 from the germline V gene are SEHNR and FQNEAQ (reference sequence).

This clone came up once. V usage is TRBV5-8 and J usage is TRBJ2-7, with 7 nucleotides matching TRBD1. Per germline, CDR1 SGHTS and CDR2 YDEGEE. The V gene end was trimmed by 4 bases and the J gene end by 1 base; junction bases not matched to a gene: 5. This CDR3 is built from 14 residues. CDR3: CASSTYRGSYEQYF. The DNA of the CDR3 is TGTGCCAGCAGCACCTACAGGGGATCCTACGAGCAGTACTTC.

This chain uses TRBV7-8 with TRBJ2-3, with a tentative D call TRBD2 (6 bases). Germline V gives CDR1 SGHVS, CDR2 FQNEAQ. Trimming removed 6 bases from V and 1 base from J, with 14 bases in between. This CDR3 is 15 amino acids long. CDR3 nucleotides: TGTGCCAGCAGAGACGGGACTCCCCGCACAGATACGCAGTATTTT. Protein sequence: CASRDGTPRTDTQYF.

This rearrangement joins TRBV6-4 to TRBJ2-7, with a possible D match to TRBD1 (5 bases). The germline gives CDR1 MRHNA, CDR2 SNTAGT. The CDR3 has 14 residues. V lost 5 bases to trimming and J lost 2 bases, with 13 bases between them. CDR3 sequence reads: CASSYPTGAYEQYF. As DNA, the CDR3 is TGTGCCAGCAGTTACCCTACAGGCGCCTACGAGCAGTACTTC.

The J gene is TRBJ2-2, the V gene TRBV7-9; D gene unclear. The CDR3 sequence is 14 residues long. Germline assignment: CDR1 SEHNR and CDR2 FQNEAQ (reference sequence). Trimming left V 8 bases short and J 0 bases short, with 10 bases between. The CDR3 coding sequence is TGTGCCAGCCCGGCCCTCGCGAACACCGGGGAGCTGTTTTTT. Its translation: CASPALANTGELFF.

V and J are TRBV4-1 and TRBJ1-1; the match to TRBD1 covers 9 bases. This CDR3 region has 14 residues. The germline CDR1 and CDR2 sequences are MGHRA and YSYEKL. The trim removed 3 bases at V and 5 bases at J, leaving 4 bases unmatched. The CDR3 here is CASSHGTGRTEAFF. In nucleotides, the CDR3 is TGCGCCAGCAGCCACGGGACAGGGAGGACTGAAGCTTTCTTT.

In nucleotides, the CDR3 is TGTGCCAGCAGTGAATGGGCAGAAAGAAACACCATATATTTT. It specifies CASSEWAERNTIYF. The rearrangement uses TRBV6-1 and TRBJ1-3, with unresolved D. The CDR3 totals 14 residues. V lost 2 bases, J lost 5 bases, and 10 bases lay in between. Looked up from germline, CDR1 is MNHNS and CDR2 is SASEGT.

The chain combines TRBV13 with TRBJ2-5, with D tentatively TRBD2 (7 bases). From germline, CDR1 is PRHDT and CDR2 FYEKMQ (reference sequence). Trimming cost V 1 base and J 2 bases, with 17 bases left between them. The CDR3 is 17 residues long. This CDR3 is CASSLAPGGGIQETQYF. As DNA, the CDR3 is TGTGCCAGCAGCTTAGCCCCTGGGGGGGGCATACAAGAGACCCAGTACTTC.

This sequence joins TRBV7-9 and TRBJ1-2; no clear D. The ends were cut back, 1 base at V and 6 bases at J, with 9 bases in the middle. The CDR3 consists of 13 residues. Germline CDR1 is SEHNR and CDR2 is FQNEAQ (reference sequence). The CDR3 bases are TGTGCCAGCAGCTTAGGTGAGGATGATGGCTACACCTTC. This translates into CASSLGEDDGYTF.

The CDR3 protein is CSVEIGGQETQYF. CDR3 DNA sequence: TGCAGCGTTGAAATAGGGGGACAAGAGACCCAGTACTTC. J is TRBJ2-5 and V is TRBV29-1; D possibly corresponds to TRBD1 (6 bases). Per germline, CDR1 SQVTM and CDR2 ANQGSEA. Trimming took 2 bases from V and 2 from J, leaving 9 bases between them. The CDR3 totals 13 residues. Full variable domain (rest looked up from reference TRBV29-1 and TRBJ2-5): SAVISQKPSRDICQRGTSLTIQCQVDSQVTMMFWYRQQPGQSLTLIATANQGSEATYESGFVIDKFPISRPNLTFSTLTVSNMSPEDSSIYLCSVEIGGQETQYFGPGTRLLVL.

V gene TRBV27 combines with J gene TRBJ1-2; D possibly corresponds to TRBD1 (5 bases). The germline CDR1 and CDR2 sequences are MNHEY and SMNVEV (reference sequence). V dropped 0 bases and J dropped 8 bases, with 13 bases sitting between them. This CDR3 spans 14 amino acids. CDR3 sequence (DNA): TGTGCCAGCAGTTTATCAGGGGAGTTGGGAGGCTACACCTTC. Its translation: CASSLSGELGGYTF.

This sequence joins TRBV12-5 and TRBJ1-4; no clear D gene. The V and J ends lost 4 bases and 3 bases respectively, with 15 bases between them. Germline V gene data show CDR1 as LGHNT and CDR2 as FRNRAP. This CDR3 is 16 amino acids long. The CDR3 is CASGSVEGGSNEKLFF. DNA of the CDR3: TGTGCTAGTGGTTCGGTCGAGGGAGGATCTAATGAAAAACTGTTTTTT.

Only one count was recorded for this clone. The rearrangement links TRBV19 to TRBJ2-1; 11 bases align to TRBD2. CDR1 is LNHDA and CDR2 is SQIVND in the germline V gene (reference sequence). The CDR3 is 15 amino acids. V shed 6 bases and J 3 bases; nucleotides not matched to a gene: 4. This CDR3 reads CASSLSGGDYNEQFF. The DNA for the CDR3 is TGTGCCAGTAGCCTTAGCGGGGGGGACTACAATGAGCAGTTCTTC. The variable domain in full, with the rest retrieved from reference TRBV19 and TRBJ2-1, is DGGITQSPKYLFRKEGQNVTLSCEQNLNHDAMYWYRQDPGQGLRLIYYSQIVNDFQKGDIAEGYSVSREKKESFPLTVTSAQKNPTAFYLCASSLSGGDYNEQFFGPGTRLTVL.